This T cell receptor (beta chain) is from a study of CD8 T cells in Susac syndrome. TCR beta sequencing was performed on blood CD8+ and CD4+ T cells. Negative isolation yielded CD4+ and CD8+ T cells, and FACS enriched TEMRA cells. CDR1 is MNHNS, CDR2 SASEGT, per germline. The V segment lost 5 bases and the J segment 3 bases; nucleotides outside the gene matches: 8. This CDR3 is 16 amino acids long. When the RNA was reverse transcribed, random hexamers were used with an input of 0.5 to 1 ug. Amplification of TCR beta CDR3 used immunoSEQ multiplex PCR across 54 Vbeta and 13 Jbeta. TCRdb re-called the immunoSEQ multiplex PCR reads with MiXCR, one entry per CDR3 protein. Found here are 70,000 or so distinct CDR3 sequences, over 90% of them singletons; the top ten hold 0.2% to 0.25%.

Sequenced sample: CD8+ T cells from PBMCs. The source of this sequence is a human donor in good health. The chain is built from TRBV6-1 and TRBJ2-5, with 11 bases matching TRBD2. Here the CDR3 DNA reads TGTGCCAGCAGTCCACAGACTAGCGGGGTGAAAGAGACCCAGTACTTC. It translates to CASSPQTSGVKETQYF.